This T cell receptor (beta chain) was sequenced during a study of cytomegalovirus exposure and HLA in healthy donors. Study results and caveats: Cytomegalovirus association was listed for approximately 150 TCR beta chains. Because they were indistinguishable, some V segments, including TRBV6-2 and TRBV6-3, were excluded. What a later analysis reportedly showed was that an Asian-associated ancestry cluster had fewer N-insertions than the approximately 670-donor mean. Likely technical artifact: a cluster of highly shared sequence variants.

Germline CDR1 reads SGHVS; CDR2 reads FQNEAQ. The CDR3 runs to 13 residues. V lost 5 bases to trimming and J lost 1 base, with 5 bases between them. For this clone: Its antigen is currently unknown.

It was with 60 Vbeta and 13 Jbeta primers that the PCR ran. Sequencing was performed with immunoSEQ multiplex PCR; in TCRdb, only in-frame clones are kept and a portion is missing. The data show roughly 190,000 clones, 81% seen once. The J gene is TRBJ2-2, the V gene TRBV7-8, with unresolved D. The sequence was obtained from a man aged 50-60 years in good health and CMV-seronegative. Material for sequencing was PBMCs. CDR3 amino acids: CASSPRNTGELFF. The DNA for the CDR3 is TGTGCCAGCAGCCCGAGGAACACCGGGGAGCTGTTTTTT.